These T cell receptor beta chains were read from a single sample in a study of blood T cells in healthy people across ages. TCRdb re-derived calls from the 5' RACE reads in MiXCR, one entry per CDR3 protein. The table has 550,000 to 750,000 distinct CDR3 sequences, approximately 21% seen once. The sequenced sample was blood. The source is a man in his sixties or seventies in good health. Both conserved end residues are part of each CDR3. Fields, in order: D gene, J gene, clone size, V gene, CDR3 length, CDR3 DNA, CDR3 protein. D genes are given only for firm matches. Size values are once, few and many counts, or a class for expanded clones, and some rows have none.

TRBD1	TRBJ1-2	.	TRBV29-1	13	TGCAGCGTTTTAGACAGGGCAGCCTATGCCTGCACCTTC	CSVLDRAAYACTF
.	TRBJ1-2	.	TRBV5-6	13	TGTGCCAGCAGCGCAGGACAGAACTATGGCTGCACCTTC	CASSAGQNYGCTF
TRBD1	TRBJ2-2	few	TRBV5-1	16	TGCGCCAGCAGCTCGACCGGGACAGGATACACCGGGGAGCTGTTTTTT	CASSSTGTGYTGELFF
TRBD2	TRBJ2-1	few	TRBV25-1	16	TGTGCCAGCAGCGGACCCGGGCGCGGGAGTATGAATGAGCAGTTCTTC	CASSGPGRGSMNEQFF
.	TRBJ2-5	few	TRBV20-1	14	TGCAGTGCTCGCCTTCTAGCGCATGATCTTCACGGGTTCTTC	CSARLLAHDLHGFF
.	TRBJ1-5	.	TRBV30	15	TGTGCCTGGAGTTCGGGAATGGTCAGCAATCAGCCCCAGCATTTT	CAWSSGMVSNQPQHF
.	TRBJ2-2	.	TRBV28	16	TGTGCCAGCAGTCTCCCTTCCCGGGGGCGGGTCGGGGAGCTGTTTTTT	CASSLPSRGRVGELFF
.	TRBJ1-3	few	TRBV6-5	14	TGTGCCAGCAGTTACAGCAGCTCTGGAAACACCATATATTTT	CASSYSSSGNTIYF
.	TRBJ1-5	.	TRBV18	16	TGTGCCAGCTCACCAGGGGCCACAGGGACCGGACAGCCCCAGCATTTT	CASSPGATGTGQPQHF
.	TRBJ2-7	few	TRBV5-1	14	TGCGCCAGCAGAGAGGGGCCTAACTCCTACGAGCAGTACTTC	CASREGPNSYEQYF